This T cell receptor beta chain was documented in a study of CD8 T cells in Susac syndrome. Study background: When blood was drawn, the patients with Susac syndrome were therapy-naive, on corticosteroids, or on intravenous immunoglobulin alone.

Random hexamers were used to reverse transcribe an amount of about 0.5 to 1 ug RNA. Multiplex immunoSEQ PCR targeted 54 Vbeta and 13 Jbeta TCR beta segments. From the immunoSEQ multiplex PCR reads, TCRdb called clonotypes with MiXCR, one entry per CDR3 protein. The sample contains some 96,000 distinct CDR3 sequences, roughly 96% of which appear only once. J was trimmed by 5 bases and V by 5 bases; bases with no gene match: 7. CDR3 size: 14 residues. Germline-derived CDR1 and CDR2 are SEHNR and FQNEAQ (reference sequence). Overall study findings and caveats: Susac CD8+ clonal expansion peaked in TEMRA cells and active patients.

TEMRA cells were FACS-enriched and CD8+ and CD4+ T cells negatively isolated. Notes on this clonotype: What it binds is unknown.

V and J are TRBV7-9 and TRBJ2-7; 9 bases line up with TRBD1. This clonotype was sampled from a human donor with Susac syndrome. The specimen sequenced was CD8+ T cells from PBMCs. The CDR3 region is CASSVPGTGNEQYF. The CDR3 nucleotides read TGTGCCAGCAGCGTACCCGGGACAGGGAACGAGCAGTACTTC.